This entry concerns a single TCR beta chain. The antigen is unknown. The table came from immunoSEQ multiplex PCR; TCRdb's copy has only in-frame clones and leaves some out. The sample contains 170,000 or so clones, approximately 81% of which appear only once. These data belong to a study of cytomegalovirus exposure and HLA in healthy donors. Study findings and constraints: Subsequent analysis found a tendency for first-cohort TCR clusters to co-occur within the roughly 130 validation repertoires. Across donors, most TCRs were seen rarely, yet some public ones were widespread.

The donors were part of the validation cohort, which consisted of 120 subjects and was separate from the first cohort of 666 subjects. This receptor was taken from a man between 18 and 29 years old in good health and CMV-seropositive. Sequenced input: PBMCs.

In DNA, the CDR3 is TGTGCCTGGCGGACTAGCGGCTACTCCTACAATGAGCAGTTCTTC. It yields the protein CAWRTSGYSYNEQFF. The chain is built from TRBV30 and TRBJ2-1; the match to TRBD2 covers 10 bases. Germline CDR1 is GTSNPN and CDR2 is SVGIG (reference sequence). V shed 5 bases, J shed 0 bases, and the junction held 4 bases outside the gene matches. The CDR3 has 15 amino acids.